One and the same sample provided the 20 T cell receptor beta chains below, sequenced in a study of shared clonotypes between healthy human individuals. TCRdb keeps only in-frame clones here, not all; method: immunoSEQ multiplex PCR. In the table there are about 2.4 million clones, approximately 94% of which are singletons. Sequenced: naive CD4+ T cells from PBMCs. Sample subset: CD45RA+ positively selected. The receptor set was obtained from a man aged 18 to 29 in good health. Some clones in this sample may be carry-over from other donors' samples.

The V gene is TRBV6-6, the J gene TRBJ2-3; D is unclear. This CDR3 has 15 residues. From germline, CDR1 is MNHNY and CDR2 SVGAGI (reference sequence). Trimming took 0 bases from V and 3 from J, leaving 10 bases between them. In DNA, the CDR3 is TGTGCCAGCAGTTACTCGGGCAGCGTTACAGATACGCAGTATTTT. Its protein product is CASSYSGSVTDTQYF.

The chain combines TRBV5-1 with TRBJ2-7; maybe TRBD2 (5 bases). Trimming cost V 5 bases and J 5 bases, with 8 bases left between them. The CDR3 loop spans 11 amino acids. CDR1 is SGHRS, CDR2 YFSETQ, per germline. The CDR3, as DNA: TGCGCCAGCAGGCTGGAGGACGAGCAGTACTTC. Amino acids: CASRLEDEQYF.

The chain has TRBV5-8 and TRBJ1-4, with 7 nucleotides matching TRBD1. The CDR3 length is 15 residues. Germline V gives CDR1 SGHTS, CDR2 YDEGEE. With V trimmed by 1 base and J by 6 bases, 6 bases remained unmatched. CDR3 amino acids: CASSLSWQGDEKLFF. The CDR3 bases are TGTGCCAGCAGCTTGTCCTGGCAGGGGGATGAAAAACTGTTTTTT.

J is TRBJ1-6 and V is TRBV2; weak D call: TRBD1 (5 bases). The CDR3 consists of 15 residues. The V gene lost 6 bases and the J gene lost 7 bases, with 16 bases spanning the gap. The V gene's germline CDR1 is SNHLY and CDR2 FYNNEI. CDR3 sequence: CASRVVAGSNSPLHF. CDR3 DNA: TGTGCCAGCAGGGTGGTCGCAGGGAGCAATTCACCCCTCCACTTT.

The V and J genes are TRBV30 and TRBJ1-6, with a weak D call TRBD1 (6 bases). This CDR3 comprises 12 residues. Trimming pared 5 bases from V and 6 bases from J, leaving 8 bases between. Germline lookup yields CDR1 GTSNPN and CDR2 SVGIG (reference sequence). The CDR3 loop reads CAWDRSNSPLHF. Here the CDR3 DNA reads TGTGCCTGGGACAGGAGTAATTCACCCCTCCACTTT.

The V and J genes are TRBV18 and TRBJ2-5; no reliable D call. This CDR3 region has 13 residues. In germline, CDR1 is KGHSH, CDR2 LQKENI. Trimming took off 3 bases at V and 1 base at J, with 6 bases between the two ends. Here the CDR3 DNA reads TGTGCCAGCTCACCCTTAATCCAAGAGACCCAGTACTTC. Encoded protein: CASSPLIQETQYF.

The chain has TRBV19 and TRBJ2-3; no firm D call. Germline CDR1 LNHDA, CDR2 SQIVND (reference sequence). There are 12 residues in the CDR3. The germline V and J ends were trimmed by 1 base and 12 bases, with 11 bases remaining between them. Written as DNA, the CDR3 is TGTGCCAGTAGTATAGGGCCGCAACCACAGTATTTT. Translation: CASSIGPQPQYF.

This clone is a singleton in its sample. The same CDR3 arises from other DNA sequences in this sample as well. The chain joins TRBV4-1 to TRBJ1-3, with D possibly matching TRBD1 (5 bases). Germline V CDR1 and CDR2: MGHRA, YSYEKL. The length of the CDR3 is 15 residues. Trimming cost V 1 base and J 0 bases, with 7 bases left between them. The CDR3 here is CASSQVGGSGNTIYF. The CDR3 nucleotides are TGCGCCAGCAGCCAAGTGGGGGGCTCTGGAAACACCATATATTTT.

The V call is TRBV28, the J call TRBJ1-2; possible D gene TRBD1, 5 bases. The V gene's germline CDR1 is MDHEN and CDR2 SYDVKM. The CDR3 is 12 amino acids. Trimming pared 7 bases from V and 8 bases from J, leaving 14 bases between. The CDR3 is CASKVGGTGYTF. As DNA, the CDR3 is TGTGCCAGCAAGGTTGGGGGGACCGGCTACACCTTC.

The rearrangement uses TRBV6-5 and TRBJ2-7, with TRBD1 identical over 9 bases. Germline CDR1 MNHEY, CDR2 SVGAGI. The J segment lost 5 bases and the V segment lost 5 bases, leaving 7 bases of the junction unmatched. The CDR3 totals 14 residues. DNA for the CDR3: TGTGCCAGCAGTCTCGGGACAGGGTTGCACGAGCAGTACTTC. It codes for CASSLGTGLHEQYF.

The chain employs TRBV27 and TRBJ2-1; 8 nucleotides match TRBD2. Trimming at V came to 5 bases and at J to 15 bases, leaving 6 bases not matched to a gene. The CDR3 spans 11 residues. CDR1 MNHEY and CDR2 SMNVEV come from the germline V gene (reference sequence). CDR3 residues: CASSRPGGPFF. DNA for the CDR3: TGTGCCAGCAGTCGACCGGGAGGGCCGTTCTTC.

The gene calls are TRBV7-2 and TRBJ2-5; 7 bases line up with TRBD1. This CDR3 has 15 amino acids. Germline trimming cut 5 bases from V and 6 bases from J; bases unmatched to any gene: 12. Germline V gives CDR1 SGHTA, CDR2 FQGNSA. The CDR3 region has the DNA TGTGCCAGCAGCCCCCCTCAAGGGGGCGCCCAGACCCAGTACTTC. It codes for CASSPPQGGAQTQYF.

The chain carries TRBV7-8 and TRBJ2-1, with TRBD2 matching over 13 bases. The V gene end was trimmed by 5 bases and the J gene end by 3 bases; junction bases not matched to a gene: 7. This CDR3 has 17 amino acids. CDR1 is SGHVS, CDR2 FQNEAQ, per germline. The CDR3 sequence: CASSHTGLAGYYNEQFF. In DNA form, the CDR3 reads TGTGCCAGCAGCCACACGGGACTAGCGGGATACTACAATGAGCAGTTCTTC.

This clone came up once. The chain couples TRBV5-4 to TRBJ1-1; possibly TRBD1 for D (5 bases). Germline V lookup: CDR1 SGHNT, CDR2 YYREEE (reference sequence). V lost 3 bases and J 2 bases, leaving 17 bases between the germline ends. This CDR3 region has 16 residues. CDR3 amino acids: CASSSRKLTANTEAFF. The CDR3 region has the DNA TGTGCCAGCAGCTCACGCAAATTGACAGCTAACACTGAAGCTTTCTTT.

The chain's CDR3 is CASRNGLAGTDTQYF. CDR3 in DNA: TGTGCCAGCAGAAACGGACTAGCGGGAACAGATACGCAGTATTTT. The V gene is TRBV6-4, the J gene TRBJ2-3; 12 bases map to TRBD2. The CDR3 is made up of 15 amino acids. Germline CDR1 MRHNA, CDR2 SNTAGT. V trimming: 6 bases; J trimming: 3 bases; junction bases outside the gene matches: 4.

The chain carries TRBV9 and TRBJ2-5; 10 nucleotides line up with TRBD1. CDR3 length equals 15 residues. Per the germline V gene, CDR1 is SGDLS and CDR2 is YYNGEE. J was trimmed by 2 bases and V by 5 bases; bases with no gene match: 6. CDR3 loop: CASSLGQGGQETQYF. As DNA, the CDR3 is TGTGCCAGCAGTCTTGGACAGGGGGGTCAAGAGACCCAGTACTTC.

The rearrangement joins TRBV28 to TRBJ1-2; no clear D. Germline assignment: CDR1 MDHEN and CDR2 SYDVKM. The CDR3 has 12 amino acids. V lost 2 bases and J 4 bases, leaving 5 bases between the germline ends. In DNA, the CDR3 is TGTGCCAGCAGTTTAATGGCCTATGGCTACACCTTC. Protein product: CASSLMAYGYTF.

The chain has TRBV28 and TRBJ2-3; 8 bases map to TRBD2. CDR3 length: 14 amino acids. After removal of 10 bases from V and 2 bases from J, the junction contained 8 bases not matched to a gene. Germline V gives CDR1 MDHEN, CDR2 SYDVKM. CDR3: CAIRRGAITDTQYF. The CDR3 nucleotides are TGTGCCATCCGGCGGGGGGCCATCACAGATACGCAGTATTTT.

This clone was seen only once. This chain links TRBV5-1 with TRBJ2-7, with 9 bases identical to TRBD1. The CDR3 covers 15 residues. V lost 1 base to trimming and J lost 5 bases; unmatched junction nucleotides: 7. Per germline, CDR1 SGHRS and CDR2 YFSETQ. The CDR3: CASSLTDRGAHEQYF. CDR3 DNA sequence: TGCGCCAGCAGCTTGACGGACAGGGGTGCGCACGAGCAGTACTTC.

The chain links TRBV7-3 to TRBJ2-1; the D gene is possibly TRBD2 (7 bases). This CDR3 has 16 residues. The germline gives CDR1 SGHTA, CDR2 FQGTGA. Trimming stripped 5 bases from V and 2 bases from J, with 16 bases between. CDR3 protein: CASSPLGEGAYNEQFF. The CDR3 DNA reads as TGTGCCAGCAGCCCCCTCGGGGAGGGGGCCTACAATGAGCAGTTCTTC.